These 17 T cell receptor beta chains share one sample of origin, sequenced in a study of blood T cell repertoires in COVID-19. Assay used: immunoSEQ multiplex PCR; TCRdb lists only in-frame clones, some missing. Among 250,000 or so clones listed, roughly nine tenths were seen once. Specimen: peripheral blood. These receptors originate from a woman in her 40s who had recovered from COVID-19.

Here the CDR3 DNA reads TGCGCCAGCAGCCTCGGACAGGGGGTCGGGACTGAAGCTTTCTTT. This sequence encodes CASSLGQGVGTEAFF. The chain employs TRBV5-1 and TRBJ1-1; 10 bases are a match to TRBD1. The length of the CDR3 is 15 residues. V lost 4 bases, J lost 5 bases, and 8 bases stayed unmatched. Germline CDR1 reads SGHRS; CDR2 reads YFSETQ.

The chain has TRBV30 and TRBJ1-1; 9 positions match TRBD1. J lost 0 bases, V lost 5 bases, and 1 base had no gene match. Germline loops: CDR1 GTSNPN, CDR2 SVGIG (reference sequence). The length of the CDR3 is 13 residues. The CDR3 DNA follows: TGTGCCTGGGGGACAGGGTTGAACACTGAAGCTTTCTTT. This gives the protein CAWGTGLNTEAFF.

The V gene is TRBV2, the J gene TRBJ2-5; 10 bases match TRBD1. CDR3 size: 15 residues. CDR1 is SNHLY and CDR2 is FYNNEI in the germline V gene. V trimming: 5 bases; J trimming: 2 bases; junction bases outside the gene matches: 5. In nucleotides, the CDR3 is TGTGCCAGCAGTCTTGACAGGGGGCGGCAAGAGACCCAGTACTTC. Its translation: CASSLDRGRQETQYF.

The V and J genes are TRBV12-3 or TRBV12-4 and TRBJ2-3; D is uncertain. This CDR3 spans 12 amino acids. V shed 1 base and J shed 14 bases, with 13 bases lying between them. The CDR3 nucleotides are TGTGCCAGCAGTTTAGACGAACACAGACGGTATTTT. This sequence encodes CASSLDEHRRYF.

Comments on this clone: The sample contains more than one DNA sequence encoding this CDR3. The gene calls are TRBV30 and TRBJ2-5, with TRBD1 matching over 8 bases. CDR1 and CDR2 from the germline V gene are GTSNPN and SVGIG (reference sequence). V shed 4 bases, J shed 1 base, and the junction held 2 bases outside the gene matches. This CDR3 has 13 residues. The CDR3 DNA follows: TGTGCCTGGACCACAGGGGGCCAAGAGACCCAGTACTTC. Its translation: CAWTTGGQETQYF.

The J gene is TRBJ2-2, the V gene TRBV5-8; D is possibly TRBD1 (6 bases). The V end was cut by 3 bases, the J end by 0 bases, with 9 bases between. Germline-derived CDR1 and CDR2 are SGHTS and YDEGEE. CDR3 length: 15 residues. CDR3 nucleotides: TGTGCCAGCAGCTGGGACATCACGAACACCGGGGAGCTGTTTTTT. It translates to CASSWDITNTGELFF. The full variable domain, with the rest looked up from reference TRBV5-8 and TRBJ2-2, is EAGVTQSPTHLIKTRGQQATLRCSPISGHTSVYWYQQALGLGLQFLLWYDEGEERNRGNFPPRFSGRQFPNYSSELNVNALELEDSALYLCASSWDITNTGELFFGEGSRLTVL.

This chain uses TRBV4-3 with TRBJ1-6; D not certain. Germline V CDR1 and CDR2: LGHNA, YSLEER. This CDR3 comprises 14 residues. With 8 bases removed from V and 7 bases from J, the gap between germline ends came to 15 bases. The CDR3 reads CASGREIVNSPLHF. In nucleotides, the CDR3 is TGCGCCAGCGGGCGGGAAATAGTAAATTCACCCCTCCACTTT.

The rearrangement uses TRBV13 and TRBJ1-2; D is unclear. Germline loops: CDR1 PRHDT, CDR2 FYEKMQ (reference sequence). The V end was cut by 1 base, the J end by 4 bases, with 10 bases between. The CDR3 has 14 residues. The CDR3 loop is CASSLARPSYGYTF. CDR3 in DNA: TGTGCCAGCAGCTTAGCCCGTCCGAGCTATGGCTACACCTTC.

The CDR3 sequence is CASSDLTRPAFF. The CDR3 bases are TGTGCCAGCAGTGACCTTACGCGGCCAGCTTTCTTT. The chain employs TRBV6-1 and TRBJ1-1; D ambiguous. The V gene's germline CDR1 is MNHNS and CDR2 SASEGT. The germline V and J ends were trimmed by 3 bases and 10 bases, with 12 bases remaining between them. CDR3 length: 12 amino acids.

The chain carries TRBV30 and TRBJ2-2, with unresolved D. CDR3 length equals 13 residues. V lost 7 bases and J 0 bases, leaving 9 bases between the germline ends. CDR1 GTSNPN and CDR2 SVGIG come from the germline V gene (reference sequence). In DNA form, the CDR3 reads TGTGCCTTCTTGACTGCGAACACCGGGGAGCTGTTTTTT. This codes for CAFLTANTGELFF.

This clone was observed a single time. The chain joins TRBV9 to TRBJ1-1; 9 bases map to TRBD1. The CDR3 totals 15 residues. The trim removed 4 bases at V and 4 bases at J, leaving 8 bases unmatched. The V gene's germline CDR1 is SGDLS and CDR2 YYNGEE. The chain's CDR3 is CASSPGTGRGTEAFF. CDR3 nucleotide sequence: TGTGCCAGCAGCCCAGGGACAGGGCGGGGCACTGAAGCTTTCTTT. Full variable domain (remainder filled in from reference TRBV9 and TRBJ1-1): DSGVTQTPKHLITATGQRVTLRCSPRSGDLSVYWYQQSLDQGLQFLIQYYNGEERAKGNILERFSAQQFPDLHSELNLSSLELGDSALYFCASSPGTGRGTEAFFGQGTRLTVV.

V and J are TRBV5-1 and TRBJ2-3; 7 bases fit TRBD2. Germline lookup yields CDR1 SGHRS and CDR2 YFSETQ. This CDR3 has 18 amino acids. With V trimmed by 3 bases and J by 4 bases, 17 bases remained unmatched. Here the CDR3 DNA reads TGCGCCAGCAGCTCACCAGGCTGGGGCGGGAGCATCGCAGATACGCAGTATTTT. It translates to CASSSPGWGGSIADTQYF.

The chain joins TRBV11-3 to TRBJ2-2; 12 bases fit TRBD2. This CDR3 comprises 16 residues. The germline V gene encodes CDR1 SGHNT and CDR2 YENEEA. The V segment lost 4 bases and the J segment 5 bases; nucleotides outside the gene matches: 5. The CDR3 loop is CASSYRLAGETGELFF. CDR3 DNA: TGTGCCAGCAGCTACCGACTAGCGGGAGAAACCGGGGAGCTGTTTTTT.

V usage is TRBV6-5 and J usage is TRBJ2-7; D remains unclear. The germline V gene encodes CDR1 MNHEY and CDR2 SVGAGI. The CDR3 contains 14 residues. V lost 5 bases, J lost 1 base, and 12 bases lay in between. CDR3 bases: TGTGCCAGCAGTCGAGGTGCTTGGTCCTACGAGCAGTACTTC. Its translation is CASSRGAWSYEQYF.

The CDR3: CSVVFGDEQYV. The CDR3 DNA sequence: TGCAGCGTTGTTTTTGGAGACGAGCAGTACGTC. This chain uses TRBV29-1 with TRBJ2-7; no reliable D call. V dropped 4 bases and J dropped 5 bases, with 9 bases sitting between them. The CDR3 runs to 11 residues. Per germline, CDR1 SQVTM and CDR2 ANQGSEA.

This sequence joins TRBV18 and TRBJ2-2; D may be TRBD2 (6 bases). Looked up from germline, CDR1 is KGHSH and CDR2 is LQKENI. V was pared by 3 bases and J by 4 bases, with 12 bases between. This CDR3 region has 15 residues. CDR3 loop: CASSPPVGGTGELFF. Here the CDR3 DNA reads TGTGCCAGCTCACCCCCGGTCGGGGGCACCGGGGAGCTGTTTTTT.

Only one count was recorded for this clone. This chain uses TRBV24-1 with TRBJ2-1, with 16 bases fitting TRBD2. The germline gives CDR1 KGHDR, CDR2 SFDVKD. The CDR3 has 17 residues. Losses at the gene ends were 4 bases for V and 8 bases for J; bases not matched to a gene: 7. The DNA of the CDR3 is TGTGCCACCAGTGAAACCGGGACTAGCGGGAGGGTATATGAGCAGTTCTTC. This gives the protein CATSETGTSGRVYEQFF.